The source of this T cell receptor (beta chain) is a study of blood T cell repertoires in COVID-19 (dated by TCRdb to 2019 to 2021). In the study overall: The collaborator samples originated in the United States, Italy and Spain and spanned the acute and convalescent phases of COVID-19. Where HLA class I and class II types were available, the types were taken from metadata supplied by the sample provider, not from assay-based typing. Deeply sampled blood TCRbeta repertoires from subjects exposed to, actively infected with, or recovered from COVID-19 were included in the dataset. Sample metadata almost always included a de-identified subject ID, COVID-19 status, age in years and sex. The repertoires were released in a freely available public database intended as a resource for research on the immune response to SARS-CoV-2. The samples were drawn from two sources: the first 160 participants of the ongoing ImmuneRACE study, and 1,200 or so subjects contributed by 6 global collaborators. The material from the prospective study consisted of cDNA or gDNA derived from T cells, B-cell-depleted T cells, or PBMCs.

The collaborating institutions used their own protocols to collect whole blood in K2EDTA tubes. Collaborator samples were shipped for TCRbeta analysis as frozen whole blood, isolated PBMCs, or DNA extracted from either sample type. The study at large found these results: Clinical and demographic metadata were provided uncurated, with the amount varying by source and participant.

A note on this clone: Its target antigen remains unknown. There are no base qualities to consult, and no much larger clone falls within one base.

TCRbeta CDR3 regions were amplified from genomic DNA by means of the immunoSEQ Assay, a bias-controlled multiplex PCR. On the study's bioinformatics: The number of nucleated cells in each sample was estimated by amplification of reference gene primers within the assay. To quantify the absolute abundance of each unique TCRbeta CDR3 rearrangement, sequence reads were collapsed and filtered. Productive Simpson clonality was computed per sample as the square root of Simpson's diversity index over productive rearrangements. TCRdb took this table from immuneACCESS and kept in-frame rearrangements with V and J called. Such tables lack part of the clones; where checked against another copy, unresolved V genes explain under half of the gap, and the rest is unexplained. That table gives V, J and clone size, and the DNA gave D and trimming. This sample comprises 28,000 or so clones, around nine tenths of them detected only once. Less than 30% of the sample is held by the ten biggest clonotypes.

The sequencing input was peripheral blood. This sequence was found in a human donor in a cohort sampled during active COVID-19.

Read as DNA, the sequence is TGTGCCACCAGTGATCCTAGCGGGGGCTATCGCAATGAGCAGTTCTTC. It specifies CATSDPSGGYRNEQFF. This chain joins TRBV24-1 to TRBJ2-1, and 10 bases in between align with TRBD2. The CDR3 runs 16 amino acids, cysteine and phenylalanine included. Only the CDR3 part of the read is kept: 48 bases, read in frame from the first base. Relative to germline, V is missing 3 bases and J is missing 6 bases, with 7 bases of the junction outside any gene match. In the germline V gene, CDR1 corresponds to KGHDR and CDR2 to SFDVKD.